The 8 T cell receptor beta chains listed next were all sequenced from one sample in a study of CD8 T cells in Susac syndrome. The RNA, roughly 0.45 to 1 ug, was put through reverse transcription using random hexamers. Each CDR3 protein gets one entry after TCRdb re-called the immunoSEQ multiplex PCR reads with MiXCR. The repertoire consists of 120,000 to 150,000 distinct CDR3 sequences, with 94% occurring once and the leading ten covering approximately 0.3%. Sequenced material: CD8+ T cells from PBMCs. These receptors all stem from a human donor in good health.

The chain links TRBV20-1 to TRBJ2-3; D is unclear. V shed 3 bases and J shed 1 base, with 8 bases lying between them. The germline gives CDR1 DFQATT, CDR2 SNEGSKA (reference sequence). This CDR3 has 13 residues. The DNA of the CDR3 is TGCAGTGCTAGTCATGAGGGCACAGATACGCAGTATTTT. Its protein is CSASHEGTDTQYF.

V and J are TRBV27 and TRBJ2-7; possibly TRBD2 for D (5 bases). Trimming pared 2 bases from V and 5 bases from J, leaving 10 bases between. The CDR3 length is 13 residues. Per germline, CDR1 MNHEY and CDR2 SMNVEV (reference sequence). The CDR3 reads CASSLRGPNEQYF. The CDR3 bases are TGTGCCAGCAGTTTACGAGGGCCCAACGAGCAGTACTTC.

This clonotype showed up just once. This chain uses TRBV27 with TRBJ2-7; maybe TRBD1 (6 bases). Germline V CDR1 and CDR2: MNHEY, SMNVEV (reference sequence). V dropped 4 bases and J dropped 2 bases, with 15 bases sitting between them. The CDR3 is 15 amino acids. The CDR3 coding sequence is TGTGCCAGCAGTTCTTCCACAGGGAGTGCCTACGAGCAGTACTTC. Translating it yields CASSSSTGSAYEQYF.

The CDR3 DNA sequence: TGTGCCAGCAGCCCCGACTCTGACAGGGACATGGGGACCCAGTACTTC. Amino acid sequence: CASSPDSDRDMGTQYF. This rearrangement joins TRBV11-2 to TRBJ2-5, with 7 bases lining up with TRBD1. From germline, CDR1 is SGHAT and CDR2 FQNNGV. The junction had 16 bases not matched to a gene; V was cut back by 5 bases and J by 7 bases. The CDR3 runs to 16 residues.

The J gene is TRBJ2-3, the V gene TRBV6-5; D may be TRBD2 (6 bases). V was cut by 2 bases and J by 4 bases, with 10 bases left in between. CDR3 size: 14 residues. Germline CDR1 is MNHEY and CDR2 is SVGAGI. The CDR3 DNA sequence: TGTGCCAGCAGTTACGGAGGGCGGTCAGATACGCAGTATTTT. Its protein product is CASSYGGRSDTQYF.

In this sample, this clonotype turned up a few times. In nucleotides, the CDR3 is TGTGCCAGCAGTTTACAGGGAGATCAGCCCCAGCATTTT. It encodes CASSLQGDQPQHF. This chain connects TRBV12-3 or TRBV12-4 to TRBJ1-5; D perhaps matches TRBD1 (5 bases). Trimming left V 2 bases short and J 5 bases short, with 7 bases between. The CDR3 runs to 13 residues.

This clonotype appeared a few times. V gene TRBV29-1 combines with J gene TRBJ1-1, with D hard to call. Germline V gives CDR1 SQVTM, CDR2 ANQGSEA. V was pared by 6 bases and J by 0 bases, with 11 bases between. There are 13 residues in the CDR3. The CDR3 region has the DNA TGCAGCGTGTTACAGCCACTGAACACTGAAGCTTTCTTT. This translates into CSVLQPLNTEAFF. The entire variable domain, with the rest obtained from reference TRBV29-1 and TRBJ1-1, is as follows: SAVISQKPSRDICQRGTSLTIQCQVDSQVTMMFWYRQQPGQSLTLIATANQGSEATYESGFVIDKFPISRPNLTFSTLTVSNMSPEDSSIYLCSVLQPLNTEAFFGQGTRLTVV.

The chain uses TRBV19 and TRBJ2-7, with a tentative D call TRBD1 (5 bases). Between the trimmed V and J ends, which lost 4 bases and 6 bases, there was a span of 10 bases. Germline-derived CDR1 and CDR2 are LNHDA and SQIVND (reference sequence). The CDR3 spans 12 residues. CDR3 nucleotides: TGTGCCAGTAGTAATCCTGGGGCCGAGCAGTACTTC. Protein sequence: CASSNPGAEQYF.